The 17 T cell receptor beta chains given below trace back to one sample, sequenced in a study of cytomegalovirus exposure and HLA in healthy donors. Primers: 60 Vbeta forward and 13 Jbeta reverse. The protocol was immunoSEQ multiplex PCR, while the TCRdb copy is restricted to in-frame clones and leaves out a portion. This table has 110,000 to 150,000 clones, under 80% appearing once. The sample consisted of PBMCs. The receptors derive from a woman aged 50 to 60 in good health and CMV-seropositive.

V usage is TRBV6-5 and J usage is TRBJ2-7; the D gene is possibly TRBD1 (6 bases). Trimming left V 4 bases short and J 1 base short, with 11 bases between. Germline lookup yields CDR1 MNHEY and CDR2 SVGAGI. The CDR3 is 14 amino acids. The CDR3 reads CASSSDRNSYEQYF. CDR3 coding DNA: TGTGCCAGCAGTTCTGACAGGAATTCCTACGAGCAGTACTTC.

This clone was recorded a few times. V gene TRBV5-4 combines with J gene TRBJ2-2; TRBD1 aligns across 7 bases. Germline trimming cut 5 bases from V and 0 bases from J; bases unmatched to any gene: 4. The CDR3 extends over 15 amino acids. In germline, CDR1 is SGHNT, CDR2 YYREEE (reference sequence). Here the CDR3 reads CASRPDRANTGELFF. CDR3 nucleotides: TGTGCCAGCAGACCCGACAGGGCGAACACCGGGGAGCTGTTTTTT.

This rearrangement joins TRBV5-1 to TRBJ2-3, with TRBD1 matching over 8 bases. The trim removed 3 bases at V and 4 bases at J, leaving 7 bases unmatched. Looked up from germline, CDR1 is SGHRS and CDR2 is YFSETQ. The CDR3 covers 15 residues. DNA for the CDR3: TGCGCCAGCAGCTCGTCAGGGGGCTGGGCAGATACGCAGTATTTT. Its protein product is CASSSSGGWADTQYF. Using reference TRBV5-1 and TRBJ2-3 for the parts outside the CDR3, the full variable domain is KAGVTQTPRYLIKTRGQQVTLSCSPISGHRSVSWYQQTPGQGLQFLFEYFSETQRNKGNFPGRFSGRQFSNSRSEMNVSTLELGDSALYLCASSSSGGWADTQYFGPGTRLTVL.

The chain combines TRBV5-6 with TRBJ2-5; no definite D call. The length of the CDR3 is 14 residues. V shed 1 base and J shed 1 base, with 8 bases lying between them. Looked up from germline, CDR1 is SGHDT and CDR2 is YYEEEE. CDR3 sequence: CASSLPTSQETQYF. The CDR3 DNA sequence: TGTGCCAGCAGCTTGCCGACAAGCCAAGAGACCCAGTACTTC.

The chain recombines TRBV28 with TRBJ2-7; 12 bases are a match to TRBD2. This CDR3 has 16 residues. The V gene's germline CDR1 is MDHEN and CDR2 SYDVKM. J gave up 2 bases and V 5 bases, and 7 bases lay outside the gene matches. CDR3 protein: CASSITSGGTTYEQYF. The CDR3, as DNA: TGTGCCAGCAGTATAACTAGCGGGGGGACCACCTACGAGCAGTACTTC.

This chain connects TRBV29-1 to TRBJ2-7; 7 bases line up with TRBD2. Per the germline V gene, CDR1 is SQVTM and CDR2 is ANQGSEA. V was clipped by 4 bases and J by 0 bases; unmatched bases: 0. The CDR3 is 12 residues long. The CDR3 DNA is TGCAGCGTTGCTAGCGGCTCCTACGAGCAGTACTTC. Its translation: CSVASGSYEQYF.

This clone is a singleton in its sample. The chain recombines TRBV25-1 with TRBJ2-3; D not resolved. The CDR3 totals 17 residues. V was cut by 3 bases and J by 0 bases, with 16 bases left in between. Germline loops: CDR1 MGHDK, CDR2 SYGVNS. The CDR3 spells CASSEESVRVSTDTQYF. CDR3 DNA: TGTGCCAGCAGTGAGGAGTCGGTCCGGGTCAGCACAGATACGCAGTATTTT.

The genes are TRBV6-5 and TRBJ1-4; D uncertain. This CDR3 region has 14 residues. CDR1 MNHEY and CDR2 SVGAGI come from the germline V gene. Trimming took off 2 bases at V and 3 bases at J, with 7 bases between the two ends. The CDR3 is CASSYRGSNEKLFF. CDR3 DNA sequence: TGTGCCAGCAGTTACCGGGGATCTAATGAAAAACTGTTTTTT.

The chain combines TRBV27 with TRBJ1-1; perhaps TRBD1 as D (6 bases). V was trimmed by 3 bases and J by 4 bases, leaving 12 bases between them. Germline values: CDR1 MNHEY, CDR2 SMNVEV (reference sequence). The CDR3 has 14 residues. The CDR3 bases are TGTGCCAGCAGTTTGAAGGGGGTCGGCACTGAAGCTTTCTTT. Amino acid sequence: CASSLKGVGTEAFF.

V is TRBV7-9 and J is TRBJ1-6, with 8 bases lining up with TRBD1. Germline V gene lookup returns CDR1 SEHNR and CDR2 FQNEAQ (reference sequence). The V segment lost 5 bases and the J segment 9 bases; nucleotides outside the gene matches: 6. The CDR3 extends over 14 amino acids. Written as DNA, the CDR3 is TGTGCCAGCAGCCATACAGGGGGGGGTTCACCCCTCCACTTT. It is translated as CASSHTGGGSPLHF. Drawing the rest from reference TRBV7-9 and TRBJ1-6, the complete variable domain is DTGVSQNPRHKITKRGQNVTFRCDPISEHNRLYWYRQTLGQGPEFLTYFQNEAQLEKSRLLSDRFSAERPKGSFSTLEIQRTEQGDSAMYLCASSHTGGGSPLHFGNGTRLTVT.

This clone was seen a handful of times. The gene calls are TRBV25-1 and TRBJ1-2; D not resolved. V was shortened by 2 bases and J by 7 bases, with 14 bases between the two germline ends. From germline, CDR1 is MGHDK and CDR2 SYGVNS. This CDR3 is built from 14 residues. The CDR3 loop reads CASSEERYSRGYTF. The DNA for the CDR3 is TGTGCCAGCAGTGAAGAAAGATACAGCCGTGGCTACACCTTC.

This chain links TRBV6-1 with TRBJ1-2; no firm D call. CDR1 and CDR2 from the germline V gene are MNHNS and SASEGT. This CDR3 has 14 residues. V was pared by 0 bases and J by 7 bases, with 12 bases between. The CDR3 protein is CASSEAWVSSGYTF. Written as DNA, the CDR3 is TGTGCCAGCAGTGAAGCGTGGGTGTCTAGTGGCTACACCTTC.

This clone was detected only once. The J gene is TRBJ1-1, the V gene TRBV5-1; 7 bases match TRBD1. The CDR3 sequence is 14 residues long. The ends lost 1 base at V and 3 bases at J; junction bases unmatched: 3. Germline CDR1 is SGHRS and CDR2 is YFSETQ. The CDR3 sequence is CASSLTGADTEAFF. The DNA of the CDR3 is TGCGCCAGCAGCTTGACAGGGGCGGACACTGAAGCTTTCTTT.

The V and J genes are TRBV7-9 and TRBJ2-5; tentatively, D is TRBD1 (6 bases). This CDR3 region has 18 residues. Germline CDR1 and CDR2: SEHNR and FQNEAQ (reference sequence). V was pared by 5 bases and J by 5 bases, with 27 bases between. CDR3 nucleotides: TGTGCCAGCAGCCGATACCATCCAACAGGGTTATCTAGGGAGACCCAGTACTTC. Translation: CASSRYHPTGLSRETQYF. Using reference TRBV7-9 and TRBJ2-5 for the parts outside the CDR3, the full variable domain is DTGVSQNPRHKITKRGQNVTFRCDPISEHNRLYWYRQTLGQGPEFLTYFQNEAQLEKSRLLSDRFSAERPKGSFSTLEIQRTEQGDSAMYLCASSRYHPTGLSRETQYFGPGTRLLVL.

V is TRBV5-4 and J is TRBJ1-6; D might be TRBD1 (6 bases). Per the germline V gene, CDR1 is SGHNT and CDR2 is YYREEE (reference sequence). The CDR3 has 15 residues. V was shortened by 3 bases and J by 9 bases, with 16 bases between the two germline ends. The CDR3 spells CASSSGTNALSPLHF. CDR3 bases: TGTGCCAGCAGCTCCGGGACAAACGCCCTTTCACCCCTCCACTTT.

The rearrangement joins TRBV5-4 to TRBJ1-6; possibly TRBD1 for D (5 bases). V was clipped by 4 bases and J by 7 bases, with 21 bases between them. CDR1 is SGHNT and CDR2 is YYREEE in the germline V gene (reference sequence). This CDR3 is built from 17 residues. Here the CDR3 DNA reads TGTGCCAGCAGCCCGACCATCAGGGACTTAGAAAATTCACCCCTCCACTTT. Protein: CASSPTIRDLENSPLHF.

This chain connects TRBV6-6 to TRBJ1-4; a possible D gene is TRBD1 (6 bases). This CDR3 is built from 14 residues. Germline loops: CDR1 MNHNY, CDR2 SVGAGI (reference sequence). V lost 6 bases and J lost 4, with 12 bases in between. The CDR3, as DNA: TGTGCCAGCAGCCCCGACAGGTTTAATGAAAAACTGTTTTTT. Its protein is CASSPDRFNEKLFF.